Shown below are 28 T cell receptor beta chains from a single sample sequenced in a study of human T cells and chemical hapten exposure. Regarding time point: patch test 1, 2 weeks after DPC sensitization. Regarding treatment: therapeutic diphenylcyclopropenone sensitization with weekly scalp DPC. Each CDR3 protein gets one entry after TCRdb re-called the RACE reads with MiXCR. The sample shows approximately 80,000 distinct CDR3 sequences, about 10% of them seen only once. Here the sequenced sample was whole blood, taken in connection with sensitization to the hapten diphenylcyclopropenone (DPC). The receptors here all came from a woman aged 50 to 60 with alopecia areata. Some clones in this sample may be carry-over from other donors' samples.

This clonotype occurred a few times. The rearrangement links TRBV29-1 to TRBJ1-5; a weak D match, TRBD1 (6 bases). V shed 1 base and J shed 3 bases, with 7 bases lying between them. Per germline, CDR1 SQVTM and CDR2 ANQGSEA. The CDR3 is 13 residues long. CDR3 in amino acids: CSVEGGHNQPQHF. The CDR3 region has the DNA TGCAGCGTTGAAGGGGGGCACAATCAGCCCCAGCATTTT.

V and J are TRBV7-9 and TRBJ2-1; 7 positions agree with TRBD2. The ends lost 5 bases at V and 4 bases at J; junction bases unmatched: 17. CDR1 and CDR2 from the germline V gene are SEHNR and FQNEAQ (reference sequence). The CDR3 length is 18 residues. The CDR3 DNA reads TGTGCCAGCAGCCGACTAGCCCTACTGGGGGGGTCGTACAATGAGCAGTTCTTC. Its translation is CASSRLALLGGSYNEQFF.

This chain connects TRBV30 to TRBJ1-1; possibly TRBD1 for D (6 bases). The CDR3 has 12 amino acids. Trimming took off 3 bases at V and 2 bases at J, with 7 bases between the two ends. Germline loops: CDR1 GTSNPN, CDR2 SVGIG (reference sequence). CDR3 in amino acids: CAWSGGNTEAFF. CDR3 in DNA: TGTGCCTGGAGCGGGGGCAACACTGAAGCTTTCTTT.

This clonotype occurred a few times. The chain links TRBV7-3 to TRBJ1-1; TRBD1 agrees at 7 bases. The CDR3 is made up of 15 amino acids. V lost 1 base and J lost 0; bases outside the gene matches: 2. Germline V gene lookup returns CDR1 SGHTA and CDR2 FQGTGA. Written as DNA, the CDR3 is TGTGCCAGCAGCTTAAAAGGGGGCTTGAACACTGAAGCTTTCTTT. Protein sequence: CASSLKGGLNTEAFF.

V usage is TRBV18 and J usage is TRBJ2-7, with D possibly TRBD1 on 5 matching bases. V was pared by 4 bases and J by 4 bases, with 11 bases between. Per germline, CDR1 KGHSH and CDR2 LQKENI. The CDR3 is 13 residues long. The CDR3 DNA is TGTGCCAGCTCACGTACAGGAGCTTACGAGCAGTACTTC. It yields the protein CASSRTGAYEQYF.

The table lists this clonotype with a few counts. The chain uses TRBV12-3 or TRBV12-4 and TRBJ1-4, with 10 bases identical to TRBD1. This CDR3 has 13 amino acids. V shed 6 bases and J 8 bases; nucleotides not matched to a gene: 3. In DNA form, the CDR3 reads TGTGCCAGCAGCGACAGGGGGCACGAAAAACTGTTTTTT. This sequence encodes CASSDRGHEKLFF.

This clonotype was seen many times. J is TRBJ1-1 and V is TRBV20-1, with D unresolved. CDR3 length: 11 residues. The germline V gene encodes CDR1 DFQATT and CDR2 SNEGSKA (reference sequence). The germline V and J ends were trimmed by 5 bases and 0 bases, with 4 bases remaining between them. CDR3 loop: CSADLNTEAFF. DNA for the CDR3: TGCAGTGCTGATCTGAACACTGAAGCTTTCTTT.

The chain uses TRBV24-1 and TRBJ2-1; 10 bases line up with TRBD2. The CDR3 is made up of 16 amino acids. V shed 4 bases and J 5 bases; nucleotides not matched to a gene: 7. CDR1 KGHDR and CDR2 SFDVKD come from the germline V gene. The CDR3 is CATSDPASGSDNEQFF. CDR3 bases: TGTGCCACCAGTGACCCAGCTAGCGGGAGTGACAATGAGCAGTTCTTC.

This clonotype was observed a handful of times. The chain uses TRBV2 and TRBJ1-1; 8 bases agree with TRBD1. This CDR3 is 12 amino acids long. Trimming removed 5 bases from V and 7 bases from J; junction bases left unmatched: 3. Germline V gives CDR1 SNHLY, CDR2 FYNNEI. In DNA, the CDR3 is TGTGCCAGCAGTAAAACAGGGGGTGAAGCTTTCTTT. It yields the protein CASSKTGGEAFF.

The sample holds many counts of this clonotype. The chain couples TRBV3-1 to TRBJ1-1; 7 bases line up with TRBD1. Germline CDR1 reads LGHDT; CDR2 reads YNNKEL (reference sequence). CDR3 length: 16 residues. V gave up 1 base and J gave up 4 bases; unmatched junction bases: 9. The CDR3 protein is CASSQGLGGGGTEAFF. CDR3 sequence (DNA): TGTGCCAGCAGCCAAGGCCTAGGAGGGGGCGGCACTGAAGCTTTCTTT.

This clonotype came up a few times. CDR3 DNA sequence: TGTGCCAGCAGCACCCTACCGGGACGGAGGAATAATCAGCCCCAGCATTTT. As protein: CASSTLPGRRNNQPQHF. The chain combines TRBV5-5 with TRBJ1-5; a weak D match, TRBD1 (5 bases). Trimming took 4 bases from V and 4 from J, leaving 21 bases between them. Per germline, CDR1 SGHKS and CDR2 YYEKEE (reference sequence). The CDR3 spans 17 residues.

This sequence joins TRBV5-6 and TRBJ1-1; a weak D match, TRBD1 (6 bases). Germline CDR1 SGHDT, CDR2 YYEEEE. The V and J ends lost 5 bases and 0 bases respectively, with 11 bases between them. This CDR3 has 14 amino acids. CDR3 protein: CASRPDRLNTEAFF. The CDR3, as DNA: TGTGCCAGCAGACCTGACAGGCTGAACACTGAAGCTTTCTTT.

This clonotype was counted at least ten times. CDR3 in amino acids: CASSPRVGVDNEQFF. In nucleotides, the CDR3 is TGTGCCAGCTCACCGAGGGTAGGGGTGGACAATGAGCAGTTCTTC. V and J are TRBV18 and TRBJ2-1; D may correspond to TRBD1 or TRBD2 (5 bases each). V was cut by 3 bases and J by 5 bases, with 14 bases left in between. Germline V CDR1 and CDR2: KGHSH, LQKENI. CDR3 length: 15 residues.

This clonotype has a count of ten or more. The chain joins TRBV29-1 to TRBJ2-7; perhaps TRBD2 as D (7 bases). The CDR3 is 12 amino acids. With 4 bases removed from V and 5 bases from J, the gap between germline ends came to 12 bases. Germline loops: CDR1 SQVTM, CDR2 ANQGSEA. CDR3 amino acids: CSVGRGGDEQYF. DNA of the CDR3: TGCAGCGTTGGGAGGGGGGGCGACGAGCAGTACTTC.

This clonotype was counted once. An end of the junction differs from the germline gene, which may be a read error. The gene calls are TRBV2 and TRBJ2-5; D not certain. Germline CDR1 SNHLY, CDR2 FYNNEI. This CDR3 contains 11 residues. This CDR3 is CASSEGHFLHF. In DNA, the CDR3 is TGTGCCAGCAGTGAAGGACACTTCTTGCACTTC.

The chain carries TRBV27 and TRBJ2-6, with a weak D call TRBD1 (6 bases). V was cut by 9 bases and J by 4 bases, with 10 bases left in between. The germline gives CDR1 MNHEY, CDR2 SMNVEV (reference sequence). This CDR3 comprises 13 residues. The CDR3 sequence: CASNRAGANVLTF. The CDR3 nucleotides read TGTGCCAGTAACAGGGCCGGGGCCAACGTCCTGACTTTC.

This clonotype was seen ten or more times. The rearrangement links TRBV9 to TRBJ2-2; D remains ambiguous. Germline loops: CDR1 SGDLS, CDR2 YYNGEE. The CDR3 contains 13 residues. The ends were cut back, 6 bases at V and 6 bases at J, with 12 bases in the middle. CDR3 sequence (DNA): TGTGCCAGCAATAGGCAGGCGGCCGGGGAGCTGTTTTTT. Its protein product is CASNRQAAGELFF.

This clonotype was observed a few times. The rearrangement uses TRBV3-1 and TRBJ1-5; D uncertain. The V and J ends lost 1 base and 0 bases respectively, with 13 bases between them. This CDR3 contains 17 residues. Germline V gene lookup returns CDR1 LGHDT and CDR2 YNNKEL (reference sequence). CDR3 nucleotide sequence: TGTGCCAGCAGCCAAGTTCCCCCTTACAATAGCAATCAGCCCCAGCATTTT. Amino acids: CASSQVPPYNSNQPQHF.

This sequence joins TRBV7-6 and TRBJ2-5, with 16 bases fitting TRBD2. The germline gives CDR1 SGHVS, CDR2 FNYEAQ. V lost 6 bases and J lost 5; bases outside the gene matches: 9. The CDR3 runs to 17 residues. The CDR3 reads CASRTGTSGRGEETQYF. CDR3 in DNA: TGTGCCAGCAGAACCGGGACTAGCGGGAGGGGCGAGGAGACCCAGTACTTC.

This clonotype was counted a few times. CDR3 amino acids: CASRVQNTEAFF. DNA of the CDR3: TGTGCCAGCAGGGTACAGAACACTGAAGCTTTCTTT. The V and J genes are TRBV28 and TRBJ1-1; D not resolved. CDR3 length: 12 residues. CDR1 is MDHEN, CDR2 SYDVKM, per germline. V lost 6 bases to trimming and J lost 1 base, with 6 bases between them.

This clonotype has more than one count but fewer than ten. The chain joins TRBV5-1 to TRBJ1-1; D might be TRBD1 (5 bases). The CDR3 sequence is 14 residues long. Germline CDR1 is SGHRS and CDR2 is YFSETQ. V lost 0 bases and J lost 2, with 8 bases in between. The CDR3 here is CASSLGGRNTEAFF. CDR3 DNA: TGCGCCAGCAGCTTGGGGGGCCGAAACACTGAAGCTTTCTTT.

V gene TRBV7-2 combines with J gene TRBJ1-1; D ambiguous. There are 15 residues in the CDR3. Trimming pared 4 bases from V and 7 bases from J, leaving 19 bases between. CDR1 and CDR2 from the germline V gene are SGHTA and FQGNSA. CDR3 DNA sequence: TGTGCCAGCAGCTACTACGGGAGGTCGATTGGTGAAGCTTTCTTT. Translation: CASSYYGRSIGEAFF.

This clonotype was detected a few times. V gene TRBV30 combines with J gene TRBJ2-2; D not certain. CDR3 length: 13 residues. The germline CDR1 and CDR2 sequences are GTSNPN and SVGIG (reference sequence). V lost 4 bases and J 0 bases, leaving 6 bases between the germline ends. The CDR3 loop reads CAWKNSNTGELFF. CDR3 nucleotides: TGTGCCTGGAAGAATTCGAACACCGGGGAGCTGTTTTTT. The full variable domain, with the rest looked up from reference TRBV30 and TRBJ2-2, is SQTIHQWPATLVQPVGSPLSLECTVEGTSNPNLYWYRQAAGRGLQLLFYSVGIGQISSEVPQNLSASRPQDRQFILSSKKLLLSDSGFYLCAWKNSNTGELFFGEGSRLTVL.

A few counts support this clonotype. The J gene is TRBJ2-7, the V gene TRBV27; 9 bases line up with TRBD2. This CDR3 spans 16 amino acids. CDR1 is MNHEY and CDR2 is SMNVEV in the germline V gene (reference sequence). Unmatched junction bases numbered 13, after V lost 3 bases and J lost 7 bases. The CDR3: CASSFLSTSGLWEQYF. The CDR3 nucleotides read TGTGCCAGCAGTTTCTTGTCGACTAGCGGTTTATGGGAGCAGTACTTC.

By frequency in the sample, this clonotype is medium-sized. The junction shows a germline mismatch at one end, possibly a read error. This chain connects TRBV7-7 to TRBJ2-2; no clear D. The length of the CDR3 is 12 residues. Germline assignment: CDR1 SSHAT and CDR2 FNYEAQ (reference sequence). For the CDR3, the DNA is TGTGCTAGCAGCTTGAACTCCGGGGAGCTGTTTTTT. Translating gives CASSLNSGELFF.

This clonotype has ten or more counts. In DNA form, the CDR3 reads TGTGCCAGCAGCTTAAAAGACGGGGGCAACTCGCGCTACGAGCAGTACTTC. Protein sequence: CASSLKDGGNSRYEQYF. The chain couples TRBV5-4 to TRBJ2-7, with D perhaps TRBD1 or TRBD2 (6 bases each). V was cut by 2 bases and J by 3 bases, with 21 bases left in between. The CDR3 consists of 17 residues. Germline V gives CDR1 SGHNT, CDR2 YYREEE (reference sequence).

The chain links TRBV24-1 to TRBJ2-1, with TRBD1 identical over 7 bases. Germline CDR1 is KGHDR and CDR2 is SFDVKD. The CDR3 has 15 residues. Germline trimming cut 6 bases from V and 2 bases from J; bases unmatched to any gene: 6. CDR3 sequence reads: CATSFTGTAYNEQFF. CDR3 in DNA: TGTGCCACCAGTTTCACCGGGACAGCCTACAATGAGCAGTTCTTC.

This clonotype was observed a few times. The CDR3 reads CASSYWADETQYF. Here the CDR3 DNA reads TGTGCCAGCAGTTATTGGGCAGACGAGACCCAGTACTTC. V gene TRBV6-2 or TRBV6-3 combines with J gene TRBJ2-5; D is unclear. The CDR3 contains 13 residues. CDR1 and CDR2 (germline): MNHEY, SVGEGT. Between the trimmed V and J ends, which lost 3 bases and 5 bases, there was a span of 10 bases.